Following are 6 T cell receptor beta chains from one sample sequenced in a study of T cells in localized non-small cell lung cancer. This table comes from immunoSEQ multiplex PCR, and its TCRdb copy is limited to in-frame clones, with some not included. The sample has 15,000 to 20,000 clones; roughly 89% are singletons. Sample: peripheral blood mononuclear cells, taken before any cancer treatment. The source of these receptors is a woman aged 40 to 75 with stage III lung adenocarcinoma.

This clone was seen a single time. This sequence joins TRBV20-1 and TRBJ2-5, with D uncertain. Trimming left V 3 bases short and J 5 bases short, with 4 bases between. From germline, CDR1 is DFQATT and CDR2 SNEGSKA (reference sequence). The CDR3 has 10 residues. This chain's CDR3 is CSASEETQYF. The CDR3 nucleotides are TGCAGTGCTAGCGAGGAGACCCAGTACTTC.

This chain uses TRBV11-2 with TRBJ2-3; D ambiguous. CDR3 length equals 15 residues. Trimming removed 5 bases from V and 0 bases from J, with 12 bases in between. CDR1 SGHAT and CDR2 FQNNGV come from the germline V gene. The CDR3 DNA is TGTGCCAGCAGCCTAAACACGGCTAGCACAGATACGCAGTATTTT. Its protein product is CASSLNTASTDTQYF. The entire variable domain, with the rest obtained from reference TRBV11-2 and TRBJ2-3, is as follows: EAGVAQSPRYKIIEKRQSVAFWCNPISGHATLYWYQQILGQGPKLLIQFQNNGVVDDSQLPKDRFSAERLKGVDSTLKIQPAKLEDSAVYLCASSLNTASTDTQYFGPGTRLTVL.

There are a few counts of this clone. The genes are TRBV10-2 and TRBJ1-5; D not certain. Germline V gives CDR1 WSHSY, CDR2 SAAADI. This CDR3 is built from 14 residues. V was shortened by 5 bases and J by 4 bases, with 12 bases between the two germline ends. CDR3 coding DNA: TGCGCCAGCAGTATGGGCGGAGGGAATCAGCCCCAGCATTTT. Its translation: CASSMGGGNQPQHF.

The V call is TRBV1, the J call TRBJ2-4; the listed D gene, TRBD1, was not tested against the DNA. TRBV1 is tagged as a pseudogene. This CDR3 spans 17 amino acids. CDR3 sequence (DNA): TGCACCAGCAGCCAAGATATTGCAGGGGGGGCCAAAAACATTCAGTACTTC. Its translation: CTSSQDIAGGAKNIQYF.

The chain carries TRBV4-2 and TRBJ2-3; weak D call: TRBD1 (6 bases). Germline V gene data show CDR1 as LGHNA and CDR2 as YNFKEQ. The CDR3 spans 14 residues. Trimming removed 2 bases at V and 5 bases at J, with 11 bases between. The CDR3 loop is CASSQPGEIDTQYF. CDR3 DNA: TGTGCCAGCAGCCAACCAGGGGAGATAGATACGCAGTATTTT.

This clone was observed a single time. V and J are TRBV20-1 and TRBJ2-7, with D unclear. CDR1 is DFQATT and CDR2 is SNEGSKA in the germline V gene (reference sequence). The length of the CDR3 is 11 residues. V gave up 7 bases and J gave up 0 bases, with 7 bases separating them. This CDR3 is CSVQDSYEQYF. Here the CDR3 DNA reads TGCAGTGTGCAGGACTCCTACGAGCAGTACTTC.